This record covers a single T cell receptor (beta chain). This clonotype was recorded a few times. This clone's antigen is unknown. It has no much larger one-base neighbor in the sample; base qualities were not kept. This sample is drawn from a study of identical twins (TCRdb year 2016). General notes on the study: TCR alpha and beta repertoires from monozygotic twins, unrelated adults of various ages and cord blood were deep-sequenced to test whether fetal clonotypes persist. Replicate twin experiments were performed at different times using different library preparation protocols to rule out contamination. Overall study results and their limits: Compared with coincidental sharing between unrelated individuals, out-of-frame TCR alpha sequences shared between twins had an excess of sequences with low generation probability. The excess sharing between twins in beta out-of-frame sequences was weaker because fewer shared sequences reduced the signal-to-noise ratio. Because the same donors could not be followed over many years, conclusions were based on cross-sectional statistical analysis. Invariant T cells such as MAIT and iNKT could partly confound zero-insertion analyses, although diverse VJ usage argued against such confounding for most clonotypes. Abundant cord blood beta clonotypes had fewer insertions, young adult naive repertoires showed a similar but weaker trend, and memory repertoires showed no such trend. Recombination models systematically underestimated out-of-frame TCR alpha sharing in monozygotic twins but agreed with sharing between unrelated individuals.

The CDR3 goes from the cysteine to the phenylalanine over 14 residues. Of all the DNA, just the CDR3 is kept, 42 bases in frame from base 1. Sequences SEHNR (CDR1) and FQNEAQ (CDR2) are obtained from the germline V gene (reference sequence). V is clipped by 5 bases and J by 5 bases, and the sequence between their germline boundaries is 13 bases long. Receptors were amplified or captured by 5' RACE. Sequencing instrument: Illumina HiSeq 2000. Template switching added a universal primer binding site, and the final cDNA carried a unique molecular identifier that allowed TCR cDNA molecules to be counted accurately. Specific primers in the conserved constant-segment region were used to synthesize first-strand cDNA for TCR alpha and beta chains. Each cDNA library was double barcoded, with a SMART-Mk sample barcode plus Illumina barcodes, to control for contamination. TruSeq adapter sequences, together with Illumina sample barcodes, were added in two successive PCR steps. TCR alpha and beta cDNA libraries were sequenced on the Illumina HiSeq platform with custom primers. In the paper's pipeline: Raw reads were processed with MiGEC to extract unique molecular identifiers, and MiXCR was used to determine CDR3 positions. Recombination models were inferred per individual with the repgenHMM and IGoR tools using an EM algorithm. The analysis of shared clonotypes was done with the tcR package in R, with sharing normalized by the product of cloneset sizes. To study raw recombination free of thymic and clonal selection effects, out-of-frame nonproductive sequences were analyzed. The raw public reads went through TCRdb reprocessing: fastp at Q25, MiXCR clone calling, in-frame beta chains kept. Under each unique CDR3 protein, matching rows form one entry showing the most common genes and DNA. V and J calls and clone size were set by TCRdb, not the authors. Recorded for this sample are hundreds of thousands of distinct CDR3 sequences; around 8.6% of them occurred a single time. The ten top clones hold approximately 0.96% of the sample.

All donors were healthy Caucasians. Three pairs of female monozygotic twins, all aged roughly 18 to 29 years, were included in the twin cohort. RNA for TCR libraries was isolated from peripheral blood mononuclear cells. This sample also belongs to another study, concerning yellow fever vaccine responses in identical twins. The second source states: According to the authors, the vaccine-induced T cell response in identical twins seemed to be partly convergent and partly specific to each individual. In the study, vaccine-responding T cell clones were precisely tracked in identical twins.

The chain joins TRBV7-9 to TRBJ2-1; TRBD2 could be the D gene, as 7 bases match. The material sequenced was PBMCs. The sequence came from a woman aged 18-30 years in good health. In nucleotides, the sequence is TGTGCCAGCAGCCCCGGGCGGGGGCACAATGAGCAGTTCTTC. The translation is CASSPGRGHNEQFF.